This T cell receptor beta chain was sequenced for a study of blood T cell repertoires in COVID-19. The overall study: T cells, B-cell-depleted T cells, or PBMCs provided the cDNA or gDNA that served as material.

Per the original methods: The authors estimated nucleated cell counts from reference gene primer amplification. Sequencing used immunoSEQ multiplex PCR; TCRdb keeps in-frame clones, though not all of them. The V and J calls and clone size come from that table; D and trimming were worked out from the DNA. The data hold about 400,000 clones, with roughly 86% observed a single time. As to this clone: Additional DNA sequences in this sample encode the identical CDR3.

Material for sequencing was PBMCs or T cells enriched from blood (not recorded which). The TCR comes from a man aged 35 to 55 in a cohort exposed to, infected with or recovered from COVID-19 (not recorded which).

DNA for the CDR3: TGTGCCAGCAGGGGTGGAGGGAGAAACACAGATACGCAGTATTTT. This codes for CASRGGGRNTDTQYF. The rearrangement uses TRBV2 and TRBJ2-3; perhaps TRBD2 as D (6 bases). The V and J ends lost 6 bases and 2 bases respectively, with 15 bases between them. CDR3 length equals 15 residues. CDR1 is SNHLY, CDR2 FYNNEI, per germline.